Frequency places the clone carrying this TCR beta chain as medium-sized. Its specificity is not known. These data originate in a study of CD8 T cells in cerebrospinal fluid in Alzheimer's disease. Study-wide findings and caveats: In mild cognitive impairment or Alzheimer's disease, the biggest CSF clone made up more TCRs than in controls. Versus healthy subjects, Alzheimer's patients more often had clones of at least 3%.

TCRdb re-analyzed the 10x single-cell sequencing reads; it lists each CDR3 protein once, without DNA. The sample data list 950 to 1,200 distinct CDR3 sequences. Per the germline V gene, CDR1 is MDHEN and CDR2 is SYDVKM. This CDR3 has 12 amino acids. The chain uses TRBV28 and TRBJ1-1. The TCR sequence derives from a human donor in good health. Sequenced material: cerebrospinal fluid. This chain's CDR3 is CASTVPNTEAFF.